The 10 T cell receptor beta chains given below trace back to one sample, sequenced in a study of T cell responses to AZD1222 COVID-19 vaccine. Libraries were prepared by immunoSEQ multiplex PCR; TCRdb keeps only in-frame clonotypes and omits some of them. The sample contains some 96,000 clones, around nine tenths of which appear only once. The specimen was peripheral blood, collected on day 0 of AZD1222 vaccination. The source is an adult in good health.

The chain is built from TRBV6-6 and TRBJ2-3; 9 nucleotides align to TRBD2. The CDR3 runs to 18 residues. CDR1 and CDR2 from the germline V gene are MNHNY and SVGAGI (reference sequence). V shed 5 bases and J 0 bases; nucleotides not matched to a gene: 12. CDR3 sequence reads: CASSRAASGALSTDTQYF. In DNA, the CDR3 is TGTGCCAGCAGTCGAGCGGCTAGCGGGGCCCTAAGCACAGATACGCAGTATTTT.

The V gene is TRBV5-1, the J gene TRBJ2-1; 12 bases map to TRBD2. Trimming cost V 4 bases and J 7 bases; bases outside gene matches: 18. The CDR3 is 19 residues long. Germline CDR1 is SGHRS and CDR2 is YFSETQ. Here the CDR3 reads CASSPRLAGGGGCSNEQFF. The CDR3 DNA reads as TGCGCCAGCAGCCCCCGGCTAGCGGGAGGGGGCGGCTGTAGTAATGAGCAGTTCTTC.

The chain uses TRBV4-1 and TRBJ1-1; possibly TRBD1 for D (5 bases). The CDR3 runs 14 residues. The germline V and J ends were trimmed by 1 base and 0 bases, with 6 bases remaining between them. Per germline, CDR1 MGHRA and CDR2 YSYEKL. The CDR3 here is CASSQGQLNTEAFF. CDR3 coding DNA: TGCGCCAGCAGCCAAGGACAGTTGAACACTGAAGCTTTCTTT.

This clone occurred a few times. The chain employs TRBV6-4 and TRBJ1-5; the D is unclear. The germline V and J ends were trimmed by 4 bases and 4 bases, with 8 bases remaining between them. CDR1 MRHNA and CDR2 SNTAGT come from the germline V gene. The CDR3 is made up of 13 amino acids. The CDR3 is CASSARENQPQHF. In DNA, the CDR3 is TGTGCCAGCAGTGCCCGGGAAAATCAGCCCCAGCATTTT.

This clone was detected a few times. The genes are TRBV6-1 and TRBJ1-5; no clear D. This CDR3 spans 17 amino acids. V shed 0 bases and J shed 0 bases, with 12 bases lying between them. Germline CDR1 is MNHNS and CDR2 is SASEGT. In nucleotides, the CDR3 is TGTGCCAGCAGTGAAGCGCTGGCAGGCTATAGCAATCAGCCCCAGCATTTT. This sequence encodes CASSEALAGYSNQPQHF.

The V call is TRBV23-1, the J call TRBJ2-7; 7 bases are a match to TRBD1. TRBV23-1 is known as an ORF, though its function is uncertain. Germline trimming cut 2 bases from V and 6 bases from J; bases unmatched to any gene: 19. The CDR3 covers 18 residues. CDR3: CASSQTLGELGQRGEQYF. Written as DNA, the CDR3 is TGCGCCAGCAGTCAAACCCTCGGTGAGCTGGGACAGCGAGGCGAGCAGTACTTC.

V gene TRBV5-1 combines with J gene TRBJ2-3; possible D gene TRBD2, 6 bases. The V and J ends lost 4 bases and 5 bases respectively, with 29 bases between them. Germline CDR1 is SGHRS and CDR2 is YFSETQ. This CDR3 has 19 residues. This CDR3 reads CASSRGIQTYNPWEDTQYF. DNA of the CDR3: TGCGCCAGCAGCCGGGGGATACAAACCTATAACCCCTGGGAAGATACGCAGTATTTT.

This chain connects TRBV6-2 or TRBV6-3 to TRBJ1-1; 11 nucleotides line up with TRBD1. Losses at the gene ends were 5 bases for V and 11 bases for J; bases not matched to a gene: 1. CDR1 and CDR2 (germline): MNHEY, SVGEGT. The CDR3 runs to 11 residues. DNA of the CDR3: TGTGCCAGCAGTCGGACAGGGGGCGCTTTCTTT. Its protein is CASSRTGGAFF.

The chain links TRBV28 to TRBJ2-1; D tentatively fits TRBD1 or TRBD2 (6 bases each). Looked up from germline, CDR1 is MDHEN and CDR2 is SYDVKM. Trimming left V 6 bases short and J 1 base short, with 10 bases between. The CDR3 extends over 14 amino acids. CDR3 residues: CASRWGASYNEQFF. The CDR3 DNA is TGTGCCAGCAGGTGGGGGGCGTCCTACAATGAGCAGTTCTTC.

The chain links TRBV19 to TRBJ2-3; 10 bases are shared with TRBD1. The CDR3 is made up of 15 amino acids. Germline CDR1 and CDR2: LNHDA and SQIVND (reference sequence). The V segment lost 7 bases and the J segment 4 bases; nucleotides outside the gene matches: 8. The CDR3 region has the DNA TGTGCCAGTACCTCGGGACAGGGGACGGCAGATACGCAGTATTTT. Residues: CASTSGQGTADTQYF.